This T cell receptor beta chain was sequenced during a study of T cell repertoires in cytomegalovirus infection. Many counts were recorded for this clonotype. Its antigen remains unknown. Study results and caveats: Dominating the ex vivo response were HLA-C-restricted CMV-specific TCR beta clonotypes.

TCRdb fed the reads into MiXCR, producing one record per CDR3 protein. The table has approximately 71,000 distinct CDR3 sequences, around 3.8% seen once; the top ten hold around a fifth. The V segment lost 7 bases and the J segment 5 bases; nucleotides outside the gene matches: 9. This CDR3 has 15 residues. Germline V lookup: CDR1 SGHTA, CDR2 FQGNSA. Sequencing was performed on PBMCs. The V call is TRBV7-2, the J call TRBJ2-7; 12 nucleotides agree with TRBD1. The clonotype comes from a human donor in good health (CMV status not recorded). Some clones in this sample may be carry-over from other donors' samples. In DNA, the CDR3 is TGTGCCAGCAACCGGGACAGGGGGCTGGTTGACGAGCAGTACTTC. Translating it yields CASNRDRGLVDEQYF.